This is a list of T cell receptor beta chains from one sample in a study of T cells in Graves' hyperthyroidism and ophthalmopathy. TCRdb used MiXCR to reprocess the multiplex PCR reads, holding one entry per CDR3 protein. Here the sample spans roughly 380,000 distinct CDR3 sequences, 13% being singletons. Source material: blood. The receptors stem from a man aged 25 to 40 with Graves' hyperthyroidism that later progressed to Graves' ophthalmopathy. Both conserved end residues are part of each CDR3. The order of the fields is D gene, J gene, V gene, clone size, CDR3 DNA, CDR3 protein. A D gene is named only where the DNA matches it firmly. A clone size is listed for some rows: how often the clone was seen (once, few, many), or a class if it is expanded.

d_gene: .
j_gene: TRBJ2-2
v_gene: TRBV9
abundance: few
CDR3nt: TGTGCCAGCAGCGCCCGCCACGAAGGTTTGGCCGGGGAGCTGTTTTTT
CDR3aa: CASSARHEGLAGELFF

d_gene: .
j_gene: TRBJ1-2
v_gene: TRBV12-5
abundance: many
CDR3nt: TGTGCTAGTGGGCTGGGAGTACTCCGCAAGGATGGCTACACCTTC
CDR3aa: CASGLGVLRKDGYTF

d_gene: .
j_gene: TRBJ2-1
v_gene: TRBV3-1
abundance: .
CDR3nt: TGTGCCAGCAGCCCCATAAAGGGGGGGATTTACAATGAGCAGTTCTTC
CDR3aa: CASSPIKGGIYNEQFF

d_gene: .
j_gene: TRBJ1-1
v_gene: TRBV27
abundance: many
CDR3nt: TGTGCCAGCAGTTTATCAAGAACGACTGAAGCTTTCTTT
CDR3aa: CASSLSRTTEAFF

d_gene: TRBD1
j_gene: TRBJ2-1
v_gene: TRBV12-3/TRBV12-4
abundance: .
CDR3nt: TGTGCCAGCAGTAGACAGGGAACCGGCAATGAGCAGTTCTTC
CDR3aa: CASSRQGTGNEQFF

d_gene: .
j_gene: TRBJ1-2
v_gene: TRBV6-5
abundance: few
CDR3nt: TGTGCCAGCAGTTACTCCCAGGAGGGACGGGGCTACACCTTC
CDR3aa: CASSYSQEGRGYTF

d_gene: TRBD1
j_gene: TRBJ2-2
v_gene: TRBV28
abundance: few
CDR3nt: TGTGCCAGCAGTTTATCAGCAGGGGGCTACACCGGGGAGCTGTTTTTT
CDR3aa: CASSLSAGGYTGELFF

d_gene: .
j_gene: TRBJ2-7
v_gene: TRBV28
abundance: many
CDR3nt: TGTGCCAGCAGTACCCAGGCCGCCTCCTACGAGCAGTACTTC
CDR3aa: CASSTQAASYEQYF

d_gene: .
j_gene: TRBJ2-3
v_gene: TRBV5-1
abundance: .
CDR3nt: TGCGCCAGCAGCTTGCATGGCGCCCCCACAGATACGCAGTATTTT
CDR3aa: CASSLHGAPTDTQYF

d_gene: TRBD2
j_gene: TRBJ2-1
v_gene: TRBV20-1
abundance: many
CDR3nt: TGCAGTGCTATCGGGACTAGCGGGGGGGGTGAGCAGTTCTTC
CDR3aa: CSAIGTSGGGEQFF

d_gene: TRBD2
j_gene: TRBJ2-7
v_gene: TRBV12-3/TRBV12-4
abundance: once
CDR3nt: TGTGCCAGCAGTTCTCCACCGGGACTAGCGGGGGGTTACGAGCAGTACTTC
CDR3aa: CASSSPPGLAGGYEQYF

d_gene: .
j_gene: TRBJ2-7
v_gene: TRBV4-2
abundance: .
CDR3nt: TGTGCCAGCAGCTCCAGGGAAGATGGGCAGTACTTC
CDR3aa: CASSSREDGQYF

d_gene: .
j_gene: TRBJ2-1
v_gene: TRBV11-2
abundance: .
CDR3nt: TGTGCCAGCAGCTTGGGGTCCCCGGGGGTTGAGCAGTTCTTC
CDR3aa: CASSLGSPGVEQFF

d_gene: .
j_gene: TRBJ1-2
v_gene: TRBV9
abundance: .
CDR3nt: TGTGCCAGCAGCCAGGGTGGCGGAGCTCTGGGCTACACCTTC
CDR3aa: CASSQGGGALGYTF

d_gene: TRBD1
j_gene: TRBJ1-6
v_gene: TRBV11-1
abundance: many
CDR3nt: TGTGCCAGCAGCCTAACAGGGGGGGATTCACCCCTCCACTTT
CDR3aa: CASSLTGGDSPLHF

d_gene: TRBD2
j_gene: TRBJ2-5
v_gene: TRBV6-6
abundance: .
CDR3nt: TGTGCCAGCAGTTACTCGCGACTAGCCGGGGAGACCCAGTACTTC
CDR3aa: CASSYSRLAGETQYF

d_gene: TRBD1
j_gene: TRBJ1-6
v_gene: TRBV20-1
abundance: many
CDR3nt: TGCAGTACCGACAGGGGAAATTCACCCCTCCACTTT
CDR3aa: CSTDRGNSPLHF

d_gene: .
j_gene: TRBJ2-1
v_gene: TRBV12-3/TRBV12-4
abundance: few
CDR3nt: TGTGCCAGCAGTTTAGGGGCAGACAATGAGCAGTTCTTC
CDR3aa: CASSLGADNEQFF

d_gene: .
j_gene: TRBJ2-3
v_gene: TRBV19
abundance: .
CDR3nt: TGTGCCAGTAGCTATTTACAGGGTGTGGGGACAGATACGCAGTATTTT
CDR3aa: CASSYLQGVGTDTQYF

d_gene: TRBD1
j_gene: TRBJ2-2
v_gene: TRBV5-5
abundance: .
CDR3nt: TGTGCCAGCAGCTTGGCCTTGTCGCAGGGGGCGAACACCGGGGAGCTGTTTTTT
CDR3aa: CASSLALSQGANTGELFF

d_gene: .
j_gene: TRBJ1-1
v_gene: TRBV24-1
abundance: many
CDR3nt: TGTGCCACCATAGCCCCGGGACCGCGGAACACTGAAGCTTTCTTT
CDR3aa: CATIAPGPRNTEAFF

d_gene: TRBD1
j_gene: TRBJ1-2
v_gene: TRBV20-1
abundance: .
CDR3nt: TGCAGTGCTATCCGGGACAGCTATGGCTACACCTTC
CDR3aa: CSAIRDSYGYTF

d_gene: TRBD2
j_gene: TRBJ2-1
v_gene: TRBV4-1
abundance: few
CDR3nt: TGCGCCAGCAGCCCCCGAGGTAGCGGGGGAAATGAGCAGTTCTTC
CDR3aa: CASSPRGSGGNEQFF

d_gene: .
j_gene: TRBJ1-2
v_gene: TRBV24-1
abundance: few
CDR3nt: TGTGCCACCAGGAGACGTGGCTACACCTTC
CDR3aa: CATRRRGYTF

d_gene: .
j_gene: TRBJ2-1
v_gene: TRBV14
abundance: few
CDR3nt: TGTGCCAGCAGCCCCTTGCAAGACTTTGCCTACAATGAGCAGTTCTTC
CDR3aa: CASSPLQDFAYNEQFF

d_gene: .
j_gene: TRBJ2-1
v_gene: TRBV2
abundance: many
CDR3nt: TGTGCCAGCCGATCACCAGGGGGTGGCGGGGAGTCCTCCTCCTACAATGAGCAGTTCTTC
CDR3aa: CASRSPGGGGESSSYNEQFF

d_gene: .
j_gene: TRBJ1-5
v_gene: TRBV20-1
abundance: .
CDR3nt: TGCAGTGCTAGAGAGACAGGCTCTCATCCCCAGCATTTT
CDR3aa: CSARETGSHPQHF

d_gene: TRBD1
j_gene: TRBJ1-1
v_gene: TRBV27
abundance: many
CDR3nt: TGTGCCAGCGCGACAGGGGTTTTCACTGAAGCTTTCTTT
CDR3aa: CASATGVFTEAFF

d_gene: TRBD1
j_gene: TRBJ1-2
v_gene: TRBV7-3
abundance: .
CDR3nt: TGTGCCAGCAGCCCGTCCGGGACAGGGGCGCAGGGCTATGGCTACACCTTC
CDR3aa: CASSPSGTGAQGYGYTF

d_gene: TRBD1
j_gene: TRBJ1-4
v_gene: TRBV5-1
abundance: few
CDR3nt: TGCGCCAGCAGCCAGGGACAGGGAAATGAAAAACTGTTTTTT
CDR3aa: CASSQGQGNEKLFF

d_gene: TRBD1
j_gene: TRBJ1-6
v_gene: TRBV30
abundance: .
CDR3nt: TGTGCCTGGAGTGTACTGGCAGGGGGCAGTTCACCCCTCCACTTT
CDR3aa: CAWSVLAGGSSPLHF

d_gene: .
j_gene: TRBJ2-7
v_gene: TRBV28
abundance: many
CDR3nt: TGTGCCAGCAGTTTATGGGGGGGCAAAAACGAGCAGTACTTC
CDR3aa: CASSLWGGKNEQYF

d_gene: .
j_gene: TRBJ1-6
v_gene: TRBV18
abundance: few
CDR3nt: TGTGCCAGCTCACGTATGAGCTCCTATAATTCACCCCTCCACTTT
CDR3aa: CASSRMSSYNSPLHF

d_gene: .
j_gene: TRBJ2-7
v_gene: TRBV11-2
abundance: many
CDR3nt: TGTGCCAGCAGCCCAGGATCCTATAACTACGAGCAGTACTTC
CDR3aa: CASSPGSYNYEQYF

d_gene: .
j_gene: TRBJ1-2
v_gene: TRBV28
abundance: many
CDR3nt: TGTGCCAGCAGTTTCCAGAATCCTAACTATGGCTACACCTTC
CDR3aa: CASSFQNPNYGYTF

d_gene: TRBD1
j_gene: TRBJ2-5
v_gene: TRBV5-8
abundance: many
CDR3nt: TGTGCCAGCAACCCCGGGACAGGGGGCGAAGAGACCCAGTACTTC
CDR3aa: CASNPGTGGEETQYF

d_gene: .
j_gene: TRBJ1-1
v_gene: TRBV9
abundance: few
CDR3nt: TGTGCCAGCAGCGTAGAGGGTCACACTGAAGCTTTCTTT
CDR3aa: CASSVEGHTEAFF

d_gene: .
j_gene: TRBJ2-1
v_gene: TRBV19
abundance: few
CDR3nt: TGTGCCAGTAGTTTACCGGGTCGTCCGAACAATGAGCAGTTCTTC
CDR3aa: CASSLPGRPNNEQFF

d_gene: .
j_gene: TRBJ1-6
v_gene: TRBV6-1
abundance: .
CDR3nt: TGTGCCAGCGGCAGGTTTAATTCACCCCTCCACTTT
CDR3aa: CASGRFNSPLHF

d_gene: TRBD2
j_gene: TRBJ2-3
v_gene: TRBV20-1
abundance: many
CDR3nt: TGCAGTGCTAGCGGGGGGAGAGATACGCAGTATTTT
CDR3aa: CSASGGRDTQYF

d_gene: .
j_gene: TRBJ2-2
v_gene: TRBV6-2/TRBV6-3
abundance: .
CDR3nt: TGTGCCAGCAGTTCTTGGACCGATAACACCGGGGAGCTGTTTTTT
CDR3aa: CASSSWTDNTGELFF

d_gene: TRBD2
j_gene: TRBJ2-1
v_gene: TRBV12-3/TRBV12-4
abundance: .
CDR3nt: TGTGCCAGCAGTTTTATAGTTAGAGCGGGGGGTCCTACCATCAATGAGCAGTTCTTC
CDR3aa: CASSFIVRAGGPTINEQFF

d_gene: .
j_gene: TRBJ2-5
v_gene: TRBV28
abundance: many
CDR3nt: TGTGCCAGCAGTTTAGTTGGAGGCCGGGAGACCCAGTACTTC
CDR3aa: CASSLVGGRETQYF